A selection of T cell receptor beta chains follows, all from one sample in a study of T cells in Graves' hyperthyroidism and ophthalmopathy. One entry per CDR3 protein results from TCRdb running MiXCR on the multiplex PCR reads. The data contain around 600,000 distinct CDR3 sequences, more than 15% of them singletons. Material for sequencing was blood. The receptors here all came from a woman aged 40 to 50 with Graves' ophthalmopathy. Both conserved end residues are part of each CDR3. D genes are given only for firm matches. Clone size, where shown, is once, few, many, or a class for clones that have expanded.

TRBV20-1	NA	TRBJ2-3	many	CSATTAGQMINTQYF	TGCAGTGCAACGACGGCGGGACAAATGATAAATACGCAGTATTTT
TRBV6-1	NA	TRBJ1-1	NA	CASSIDMNTEAFF	TGTGCCAGCAGCATAGATATGAACACTGAAGCTTTCTTT
TRBV5-1	NA	TRBJ1-4	many	CASSSGGSEEKLFF	TGCGCCAGCAGCTCGGGGGGAAGTGAAGAAAAACTGTTTTTT
TRBV3-1	NA	TRBJ1-2	NA	CASSQDRQAYGYTF	TGTGCCAGCAGCCAAGATCGCCAGGCCTATGGCTACACCTTC
TRBV12-3/TRBV12-4	TRBD2	TRBJ2-5	NA	CASTLGGQETQYF	TGTGCCAGCACTTTGGGGGGGCAAGAGACCCAGTACTTC
TRBV6-6	NA	TRBJ2-2	many	CASSLDLKLAGELFF	TGTGCCAGCAGTTTGGACCTGAAATTGGCCGGGGAGCTGTTTTTT
TRBV7-9	NA	TRBJ2-7	NA	CASSRTSDLSGEQYF	TGTGCCAGCAGCAGAACATCTGACTTATCTGGGGAGCAGTACTTC
TRBV6-5	TRBD1	TRBJ2-7	many	CASSYKGQWGSYEQYF	TGTGCCAGCAGTTACAAGGGACAGTGGGGGTCCTACGAGCAGTACTTC
TRBV12-3/TRBV12-4	NA	TRBJ1-2	NA	CASSFGSYYGYTF	TGTGCCAGCAGTTTCGGTTCGTATTATGGCTACACCTTC
TRBV10-1	TRBD1	TRBJ1-2	few	CASRSPWTGEFGYTF	TGCGCCAGCAGGTCGCCCTGGACAGGGGAATTTGGCTACACCTTC
TRBV2	TRBD2	TRBJ2-1	few	CASSEVQRERGEQFF	TGTGCCAGCAGTGAAGTTCAGCGGGAGAGGGGTGAGCAGTTCTTC
TRBV12-3/TRBV12-4	TRBD1	TRBJ1-1	NA	CASRDRVGGTEAFF	TGTGCCAGCAGGGACAGGGTCGGGGGCACTGAAGCTTTCTTT
TRBV27	TRBD2	TRBJ2-1	once	CASRKLLAGDSYNEQFF	TGTGCCAGCAGAAAGTTACTAGCGGGGGATTCCTACAATGAGCAGTTCTTC
TRBV7-9	NA	TRBJ1-4	NA	CASSKGQSFPEKLFF	TGTGCCAGCAGCAAAGGACAGAGTTTCCCAGAAAAACTGTTTTTT
TRBV20-1	TRBD1	TRBJ1-2	NA	CSARGRGRYGYTF	TGCAGTGCTAGGGGCAGGGGGCGTTATGGCTACACCTTC
TRBV2	NA	TRBJ2-7	many	CASIRRGYEQYF	TGTGCCAGCATCCGCAGAGGGTACGAGCAGTACTTC
TRBV12-3/TRBV12-4	TRBD1	TRBJ1-6	NA	CASSLGTGSPASPLHF	TGTGCCAGCAGTTTAGGGACAGGATCACCTGCATCACCCCTCCACTTT
TRBV9	TRBD1	TRBJ1-2	NA	CASSPRQGAAGYTF	TGTGCCAGCAGCCCTAGACAGGGGGCTGCTGGCTACACCTTC
TRBV10-2	NA	TRBJ2-7	many	CASSDTGYSYEQYF	TGCGCCAGCAGTGACACTGGGTACTCCTACGAGCAGTACTTC
TRBV5-1	TRBD2	TRBJ2-2	few	CASSLTSVGGELFF	TGCGCCAGCAGCTTAACTAGCGTTGGTGGGGAGCTGTTTTTT
TRBV2	TRBD2	TRBJ2-1	many	CASTMIAGWDNEQFF	TGTGCCAGCACCATGATAGCGGGGTGGGACAATGAGCAGTTCTTC
TRBV3-1	NA	TRBJ1-1	many	CASSRNSNTEAFF	TGTGCCAGCAGCCGTAACTCAAACACTGAAGCTTTCTTT
TRBV19	NA	TRBJ2-6	NA	CASSPGTVVFGANVLTF	TGTGCCAGTAGTCCCGGGACGGTGGTCTTTGGGGCCAACGTCCTGACTTTC
TRBV28	TRBD1	TRBJ2-3	many	CASTTGGHTDTQYF	TGTGCCAGCACCACAGGGGGACACACAGATACGCAGTATTTT
TRBV5-1	NA	TRBJ1-4	few	CASSLSSQAENEKLFF	TGCGCCAGCAGCTTGTCTTCCCAGGCAGAGAATGAAAAACTGTTTTTT
TRBV5-1	TRBD2	TRBJ2-2	few	CASSFAGGNTGELFF	TGCGCCAGCAGCTTCGCGGGGGGGAACACCGGGGAGCTGTTTTTT
TRBV13	NA	TRBJ1-4	NA	CASSAGLGEKLFF	TGTGCCAGCAGCGCCGGACTGGGTGAAAAACTGTTTTTT
TRBV5-1	NA	TRBJ2-3	many	CASSLFSSTDTQYF	TGCGCCAGCAGCTTATTCTCTAGCACAGATACGCAGTATTTT
TRBV18	NA	TRBJ1-2	many	CASSPPDGVSKGYTF	TGTGCCAGCTCACCACCAGACGGAGTTTCAAAAGGCTACACCTTC
TRBV7-9	NA	TRBJ2-1	many	CASSLTGPNEQFF	TGTGCCAGCAGCTTAACGGGGCCAAATGAGCAGTTCTTC
TRBV12-3/TRBV12-4	NA	TRBJ2-2	many	CASRKQGRVLGELFF	TGTGCCAGCAGGAAACAGGGGAGGGTCCTCGGGGAGCTGTTTTTT
TRBV18	TRBD2	TRBJ2-2	NA	CATPLAGSSTGELFF	TGTGCCACCCCACTAGCGGGGAGTTCCACCGGGGAGCTGTTTTTT
TRBV6-1	TRBD1	TRBJ2-2	few	CASSSGTGGTNTGELFF	TGTGCCAGCAGCTCCGGGACAGGGGGCACTAACACCGGGGAGCTGTTTTTT
TRBV12-3/TRBV12-4	TRBD1	TRBJ2-3	many	CASSYRDRVTDTQYF	TGTGCCAGCAGTTACCGGGACAGGGTCACAGATACGCAGTATTTT
TRBV7-2	NA	TRBJ2-1	many	CASSVGAYNEQFF	TGTGCCAGCAGCGTGGGAGCCTACAATGAGCAGTTCTTC
TRBV7-9	NA	TRBJ1-5	NA	CASSMYDSRNQPQHF	TGTGCCAGCAGCATGTACGACAGCCGCAATCAGCCCCAGCATTTT
TRBV6-1	NA	TRBJ2-3	many	CASSSTPPGTSTDTQYF	TGTGCCAGCAGTTCAACCCCCCCCGGGACTAGCACAGATACGCAGTATTTT
TRBV10-3	TRBD1	TRBJ1-6	NA	CASQGQGINSPLHF	TGTGCCAGCCAAGGACAGGGGATCAATTCACCCCTCCACTTT